The following is a T cell receptor (beta chain) sequence with its context. The sample comes from a study of blood T cell repertoires in COVID-19. Study at large: The cDNA or gDNA used as material had been derived from T cells, B-cell-depleted T cells, or PBMCs.

TCRdb's copy holds only in-frame clones and misses some; the assay was immunoSEQ multiplex PCR. Among 100,000 to 150,000 clones listed, approximately 88% were seen once. CDR1 is SGHRS, CDR2 YFSETQ, per germline. CDR3 size: 16 residues. The trim removed 1 base at V and 5 bases at J, leaving 4 bases unmatched. This clonotype originated in a man aged 45-60 years with acute or convalescent COVID-19. Source material: peripheral blood. The chain links TRBV5-1 to TRBJ2-1, with TRBD2 identical over 12 bases. The CDR3 spells CASSLLTSGGHNEQFF. DNA of the CDR3: TGCGCCAGCAGCTTGTTGACTAGCGGGGGCCACAATGAGCAGTTCTTC.